This is a list of T cell receptor beta chains from one sample in a study of identical twins. TCRdb used MiXCR to reprocess the 5' RACE reads, holding one entry per CDR3 protein. The data show approximately 210,000 distinct CDR3 sequences, less than 10% seen once. Sequenced sample: memory (CD45RO+) T cells sorted from blood. Every receptor here comes from a woman aged 18-29 years in good health. Both conserved end residues are part of each CDR3. The D gene is left open where the match is weak. Rows may omit the clone size; those that give it use once, few, many or a size class.

clone size	V gene	J gene	D gene	CDR3 DNA	CDR3 protein
NA	TRBV27	TRBJ2-1	TRBD2	TGTGCCAGCACCTCTCCGGGACTAGCAAGCAATGAGCAGTTCTTC	CASTSPGLASNEQFF
few	TRBV29-1	TRBJ2-1	TRBD2	TGCAGCGTCCAAACGGGACTAGCGGGTTTTAGCTCCTACAATGAGCAGTTCTTC	CSVQTGLAGFSSYNEQFF
many	TRBV4-3	TRBJ1-1	NA	TGCGCCAGCAGCCAAGATGTTGACACTGAAGCTTTCTTT	CASSQDVDTEAFF
NA	TRBV9	TRBJ2-7	NA	TGTGCCAGCAGCCCACCCGGAGGGGTCTCCCGATACGAGCAGTACTTC	CASSPPGGVSRYEQYF
NA	TRBV20-1	TRBJ2-3	NA	TGCAGTGCTAGAATCCCCCCGGGGGCTACGGGGTACACAGATACGCAGTATTTT	CSARIPPGATGYTDTQYF
NA	TRBV20-1	TRBJ2-5	NA	TGCAGTGCTGAAAGCGGCTACCAAGAGACCCAGTACTTC	CSAESGYQETQYF
NA	TRBV6-1	TRBJ2-1	TRBD1	TGTGCCAGCAGTCAAAGACAGGGGAACCTCTACAATGAGCAGTTCTTC	CASSQRQGNLYNEQFF
few	TRBV9	TRBJ2-1	TRBD2	TGTGCCAGCAGCGTAGGCCTAGCGGTTTCCTACAATGAGCAGTTCTTC	CASSVGLAVSYNEQFF
NA	TRBV10-3	TRBJ2-3	NA	TGTGCCATCAGTGAGTCACGGGTCACAGATACGCAGTATTTT	CAISESRVTDTQYF
many	TRBV12-3/TRBV12-4	TRBJ2-1	NA	TGTGCCAGCAGTGTAAAGGGGGGAGATAACAATGAGCAGTTCTTC	CASSVKGGDNNEQFF